This T cell receptor (beta chain) emerged from a study of post-analysis software for immune sequencing data. In the study overall: Both relapsing-remitting and secondary progressive multiple sclerosis featured among the disease courses, as did progressive-relapsing multiple sclerosis.

Per germline, CDR1 LNHNV and CDR2 YYDKDF (reference sequence). The CDR3 is made up of 17 amino acids. V was trimmed by 0 bases and J by 0 bases, leaving 13 bases between them. Unique molecular identifiers featured in each of the TCR beta cDNA libraries. Using its own MiXCR run on the PCR reads, TCRdb lists one record per CDR3 protein. The sample consists of some 260,000 distinct CDR3 sequences, 36% of them appearing once. Overall study results and limits: Significantly lower normalized Chao1 diversity was seen in multiple sclerosis patients than in controls. When patients were compared with controls, 4 or 5 TRBV segments were more frequent, TRBV5-6, TRBV5-1 and TRBV20-1 among them.

Note on this clonotype: What it recognizes is unknown.

The sequence was collected from a girl under 18 with multiple sclerosis. The gene calls are TRBV15 and TRBJ2-3, with a tentative D call TRBD2 (6 bases). The specimen was blood. In nucleotides, the CDR3 is TGTGCCACCAGCAGAGATCGGGCGGGACTTAGCACAGATACGCAGTATTTT. Protein product: CATSRDRAGLSTDTQYF.